This T cell receptor (beta chain) is from a study of cytomegalovirus exposure and HLA in healthy donors. Notes on the study in general: By HLA locus, TCR association rates varied in a later analysis, with DRB1 showing the most and HLA-C the fewest. An analysis that came later showed most CMV-associated TCR beta chains appearing HLA-restricted.

Despite likely unrecorded immune exposures, the donors were nominally healthy at the time of sampling. PCR primers comprised 60 Vbeta and 13 Jbeta primers. TCRdb's copy holds only in-frame clones and misses some; the assay was immunoSEQ multiplex PCR. The sample has about 37,000 clones; roughly 81% are singletons. As for this clone: Antigen: not known.

V dropped 3 bases and J dropped 4 bases, with 11 bases sitting between them. The length of the CDR3 is 14 residues. Germline CDR1 and CDR2: LNHDA and SQIVND (reference sequence). Sequencing was carried out using PBMCs. The chain links TRBV19 to TRBJ2-3; D is possibly TRBD2 (6 bases). The TCR was taken from a woman aged 40 to 50 in good health and CMV-seronegative. The CDR3 here is CASSIPGEADTQYF. The CDR3 DNA sequence: TGTGCCAGTAGTATTCCCGGGGAGGCAGATACGCAGTATTTT.